This TCR beta chain was captured in a study of T cell repertoires in cytomegalovirus infection. Whole-study context: Matching HLA type and CMV infection were both indicated by public TCR beta signatures. Overall study findings and caveats: Pooled public TCR beta family frequency picked out CMV carriers with the relevant HLA. The ex vivo response showed dominance by HLA-C-restricted CMV-specific TCR beta clonotypes.

This clonotype was observed at least ten times. Its target is unknown. TCRdb processed the reads anew with MiXCR; each CDR3 protein has one entry. The top ten clones hold around 8.5% of a sample with over 85,000 distinct CDR3 sequences, 15% to 20% of them seen once. The germline V gene encodes CDR1 SGHVS and CDR2 FNYEAQ. The CDR3 runs 15 residues. V was shortened by 5 bases and J by 5 bases, with 19 bases between the two germline ends. This chain links TRBV7-6 with TRBJ2-7, with D possibly matching TRBD1 (6 bases). The TCR sequence derives from a human donor in good health (CMV status not recorded). Some clones in this sample may be carry-over from other donors' samples. The sequenced material came from PBMCs. The CDR3 DNA sequence: TGTGCCAGCAGCCAACCGTGGGGGCCTATGGACGAGCAGTACTTC. Translating it yields CASSQPWGPMDEQYF. The full variable domain, rest sourced from reference TRBV7-6 and TRBJ2-7, is GAGVSQSPRYKVTKRGQDVALRCDPISGHVSLYWYRQALGQGPEFLTYFNYEAQQDKSGLPNDRFSAERPEGSISTLTIQRTEQRDSAMYRCASSQPWGPMDEQYFGPGTRLTVT.